Below are 20 T cell receptor beta chains sequenced from a single sample in a study of T cell responses to AZD1222 COVID-19 vaccine. TCRdb's table, derived via immunoSEQ multiplex PCR, lists solely in-frame clones and lacks some. Found here are about 130,000 clones, about 90% of them singletons; the top ten hold around 4.5%. This specimen was peripheral blood, taken on day 0 of MenACWY control vaccination. These receptor sequences come from an adult in good health.

As DNA, the CDR3 is TGTGCCAGTAGTGCCTCTCCGGGACAGGGCGCCTATGGCTACACCTTC. Encoded protein: CASSASPGQGAYGYTF. The chain joins TRBV19 to TRBJ1-2; TRBD1 agrees at 9 bases. The CDR3 is 16 amino acids. CDR1 and CDR2 from the germline V gene are LNHDA and SQIVND (reference sequence). V was clipped by 5 bases and J by 4 bases; unmatched bases: 11. Together with reference TRBV19 and TRBJ1-2, the CDR3 gives the full variable domain: DGGITQSPKYLFRKEGQNVTLSCEQNLNHDAMYWYRQDPGQGLRLIYYSQIVNDFQKGDIAEGYSVSREKKESFPLTVTSAQKNPTAFYLCASSASPGQGAYGYTFGSGTRLTVV.

The V call is TRBV19, the J call TRBJ1-5; D remains unclear. V was pared by 3 bases and J by 1 base, with 13 bases between. CDR3 length: 16 amino acids. Germline loops: CDR1 LNHDA, CDR2 SQIVND (reference sequence). CDR3: CASSIDGVRSNQPQHF. As DNA, the CDR3 is TGTGCCAGTAGTATCGACGGGGTCAGGAGCAATCAGCCCCAGCATTTT.

The rearrangement joins TRBV27 to TRBJ1-5; 8 positions match TRBD1. CDR3 size: 19 residues. Looked up from germline, CDR1 is MNHEY and CDR2 is SMNVEV (reference sequence). Trimming took 1 base from V and 0 from J; bases not matched to a gene: 11. The CDR3, as DNA: TGTGCCAGCAGTTTATTGGGGGCTACAGGGGGTGTTAGCAATCAGCCCCAGCATTTT. It yields the protein CASSLLGATGGVSNQPQHF.

This clone came up a few times. This sequence joins TRBV4-1 and TRBJ2-3, with 8 bases matching TRBD1. V lost 6 bases to trimming and J lost 3 bases; unmatched junction nucleotides: 8. Germline CDR1 is MGHRA and CDR2 is YSYEKL. The CDR3 covers 15 residues. CDR3 amino acids: CASREGTGETDTQYF. Here the CDR3 DNA reads TGCGCCAGCAGAGAGGGGACAGGCGAGACAGATACGCAGTATTTT.

The chain employs TRBV4-1 and TRBJ2-1; D not certain. V was trimmed by 4 bases and J by 8 bases, leaving 15 bases between them. Germline CDR1 reads MGHRA; CDR2 reads YSYEKL. The CDR3 covers 14 residues. The CDR3 reads CASSPGPWSDEQFF. As DNA, the CDR3 is TGCGCCAGCAGCCCGGGCCCTTGGTCGGATGAGCAGTTCTTC.

In its sample, this clone was seen a few times. This chain links TRBV24-1 with TRBJ2-2; 7 bases are a match to TRBD1. The junction had 6 bases not matched to a gene; V was cut back by 5 bases and J by 1 base. This CDR3 contains 16 residues. The germline V gene encodes CDR1 KGHDR and CDR2 SFDVKD. The CDR3, as DNA: TGTGCCACCAGTGGCTGGGACAGCGGGAACACCGGGGAGCTGTTTTTT. This gives the protein CATSGWDSGNTGELFF.

The chain combines TRBV5-1 with TRBJ2-3; 10 positions agree with TRBD2. The germline CDR1 and CDR2 sequences are SGHRS and YFSETQ. V lost 0 bases and J lost 4; bases outside the gene matches: 5. This CDR3 spans 16 amino acids. The CDR3 DNA reads TGCGCCAGCAGCTTGGCCTCTAGCGGGAGCCCAGATACGCAGTATTTT. Translated: CASSLASSGSPDTQYF.

As DNA, the CDR3 is TGTGCCAGCAGCTTAAGAAGGACTGGTCACACCGGGGAGCTGTTTTTT. Its protein product is CASSLRRTGHTGELFF. The chain employs TRBV11-2 and TRBJ2-2, with a tentative D call TRBD2 (5 bases). Germline CDR1 is SGHAT and CDR2 is FQNNGV. The CDR3 has 16 amino acids. The V gene lost 2 bases and the J gene lost 3 bases, with 13 bases spanning the gap.

The V and J genes are TRBV7-8 and TRBJ2-3, with TRBD1 matching 7 bases. This CDR3 is built from 16 residues. J gave up 1 base and V 5 bases, and 9 bases lay outside the gene matches. Per the germline V gene, CDR1 is SGHVS and CDR2 is FQNEAQ. CDR3 protein: CASSGRDRDRTDTQYF. The CDR3 DNA reads TGTGCCAGCAGCGGAAGGGACAGAGATCGCACAGATACGCAGTATTTT.

The rearrangement uses TRBV20-1 and TRBJ1-6; no firm D call. The CDR3 consists of 10 residues. V lost 6 bases and J 14 bases, leaving 11 bases between the germline ends. CDR1 and CDR2 from the germline V gene are DFQATT and SNEGSKA (reference sequence). The CDR3 nucleotides read TGCAGTGCCAAAAGAGGCGCCCTCCACTTT. It yields the protein CSAKRGALHF.

V and J are TRBV6-2 or TRBV6-3 and TRBJ2-7; D not certain. There are 10 residues in the CDR3. Germline CDR1 MNHEY, CDR2 SVGEGT. V lost 6 bases, J lost 7 bases, and 7 bases lay in between. The CDR3 loop is CASSFREQYV. In DNA, the CDR3 is TGTGCCAGCAGCTTCCGGGAGCAGTACGTC.

The V gene is TRBV6-5, the J gene TRBJ1-1; TRBD1 agrees at 8 bases. Germline-derived CDR1 and CDR2 are MNHEY and SVGAGI. V lost 2 bases to trimming and J lost 4 bases; unmatched junction nucleotides: 6. The CDR3 is made up of 15 amino acids. CDR3 DNA: TGTGCCAGCAGTTACATCCAGGGGGCGGGCACTGAAGCTTTCTTT. Amino acids: CASSYIQGAGTEAFF.

This chain connects TRBV27 to TRBJ2-2; 9 bases map to TRBD1. Germline V gives CDR1 MNHEY, CDR2 SMNVEV (reference sequence). The trim removed 3 bases at V and 7 bases at J, leaving 6 bases unmatched. CDR3 length: 15 amino acids. CDR3 residues: CASSFTDRGSGELFF. The CDR3, as DNA: TGTGCCAGCAGTTTCACCGACAGGGGGAGCGGGGAGCTGTTTTTT.

The chain recombines TRBV6-5 with TRBJ1-1; maybe TRBD1 (5 bases). Deletions cut 2 bases from V and 3 bases from J, with 7 bases between. The germline CDR1 and CDR2 sequences are MNHEY and SVGAGI. CDR3 length equals 13 residues. The CDR3 reads CASSYMGDTEAFF. The CDR3 nucleotides are TGTGCCAGCAGTTACATGGGGGACACTGAAGCTTTCTTT.

This clone was observed once. The J gene is TRBJ2-2, the V gene TRBV7-2; no clear D. CDR1 is SGHTA and CDR2 is FQGNSA in the germline V gene. This CDR3 comprises 14 residues. The ends were cut back, 5 bases at V and 3 bases at J, with 10 bases in the middle. CDR3 residues: CASSLNTDTGELFF. DNA of the CDR3: TGTGCCAGCAGCCTAAACACGGACACCGGGGAGCTGTTTTTT.

The chain uses TRBV15 and TRBJ1-3, with 10 bases lining up with TRBD1. The CDR3 consists of 17 residues. V gave up 2 bases and J gave up 1 base; unmatched junction bases: 5. The germline gives CDR1 LNHNV, CDR2 YYDKDF (reference sequence). The CDR3 here is CATSRWDRGWSGNTIYF. DNA for the CDR3: TGTGCCACCAGCAGATGGGACAGGGGATGGTCTGGAAACACCATATATTTT.

The chain has TRBV5-5 and TRBJ1-1, with D unresolved. Germline CDR1 and CDR2: SGHKS and YYEKEE (reference sequence). This CDR3 comprises 15 residues. V was clipped by 1 base and J by 2 bases, with 12 bases between them. This CDR3 reads CASSLLMGVNTEAFF. The CDR3 DNA reads TGTGCCAGCAGCTTGTTGATGGGTGTCAACACTGAAGCTTTCTTT.

This chain uses TRBV27 with TRBJ2-5, with no clear D. With 0 bases removed from V and 2 bases from J, the gap between germline ends came to 13 bases. In germline, CDR1 is MNHEY, CDR2 SMNVEV (reference sequence). The CDR3 spans 16 residues. CDR3 nucleotides: TGTGCCAGCAGTTTATCGACTTATTCCCTTCAAGAGACCCAGTACTTC. Translating it yields CASSLSTYSLQETQYF.

This clone showed up just once. V gene TRBV6-1 combines with J gene TRBJ1-2; possibly TRBD1 for D (5 bases). V was cut by 0 bases and J by 1 base, with 12 bases left in between. Germline V gene lookup returns CDR1 MNHNS and CDR2 SASEGT. CDR3 length equals 16 residues. The CDR3 is CASSEARTYYNYGYTF. The CDR3 coding sequence is TGTGCCAGCAGTGAAGCGCGGACATACTATAACTATGGCTACACCTTC.

This chain connects TRBV7-6 to TRBJ2-7; weak D call: TRBD1 (6 bases). The germline CDR1 and CDR2 sequences are SGHVS and FNYEAQ. CDR3 length: 13 amino acids. Deletions cut 2 bases from V and 6 bases from J, with 11 bases between. The chain's CDR3 is CASSLQVGGEQYV. CDR3 bases: TGTGCCAGCAGCTTACAGGTAGGGGGCGAGCAGTACGTC.